A selection of T cell receptor beta chains follows, all from one sample in a study of CD8+ T cells in alopecia areata. Generated by immunoSEQ multiplex PCR, the TCRdb table keeps only in-frame clones and is missing some. The sample includes approximately 150,000 clones, 55% to 75% of them seen just once. This specimen consisted of CD4+ T cells sorted from blood, obtained at week 24, from a patient treated with tofacitinib. All receptors derive from a human donor with alopecia areata. CDR3s leave out the opening cysteine and the closing phenylalanine or tryptophan. Each record gives: J gene, V gene, CDR3 protein.

j_call: TRBJ1-2
v_call: TRBV7-9
cdr3_aa: ASTRDYYGYT

j_call: TRBJ2-5
v_call: TRBV11-2
cdr3_aa: ASSLASGGGQETQY

j_call: TRBJ1-1
v_call: TRBV30
cdr3_aa: AWAKDLNTEAF

j_call: TRBJ2-1
v_call: TRBV9
cdr3_aa: ASSVAGQTHYNEQF

j_call: TRBJ1-1
v_call: TRBV30
cdr3_aa: AWSLDTEAF

j_call: TRBJ2-6
v_call: TRBV30
cdr3_aa: AWTSGANVLT

j_call: TRBJ1-4
v_call: TRBV30
cdr3_aa: AWSPMRGGGEKLF

j_call: TRBJ1-6
v_call: TRBV30
cdr3_aa: AWSGSFAGGSPLH

j_call: TRBJ2-3
v_call: TRBV27
cdr3_aa: ASSFVGAGTDTQY

j_call: TRBJ1-1
v_call: TRBV5-1
cdr3_aa: ASSLAFGVSTEAF

j_call: TRBJ2-5
v_call: TRBV4-1
cdr3_aa: ASSQTLGETQY

j_call: TRBJ2-7
v_call: TRBV7-6
cdr3_aa: ASSPSRGGTTDEQY

j_call: TRBJ2-3
v_call: TRBV29-1
cdr3_aa: SVGTNTDTQY

j_call: TRBJ2-3
v_call: TRBV5-1
cdr3_aa: ASSSALGTDTQY